This T cell receptor beta chain was sequenced during a study of control samples from healthy donors and cancer patients. Sequencing used immunoSEQ multiplex PCR; TCRdb keeps in-frame clones, though not all of them. The repertoire holds roughly 200,000 clones, 90% to 95% seen once, with 1.4% to 1.5% in the top ten. The CDR3 spans 15 residues. Germline V lookup: CDR1 MNHEY, CDR2 SVGAGI. V was pared by 2 bases and J by 3 bases, with 12 bases between. V is TRBV6-5 and J is TRBJ2-3; D may be TRBD2 (6 bases). The receptor comes from a man between 18 and 29 years old in good health. Input material: blood. The CDR3 is CASSYRDFSTDTQYF. The CDR3 nucleotides are TGTGCCAGCAGTTACCGGGACTTTAGTACAGATACGCAGTATTTT.